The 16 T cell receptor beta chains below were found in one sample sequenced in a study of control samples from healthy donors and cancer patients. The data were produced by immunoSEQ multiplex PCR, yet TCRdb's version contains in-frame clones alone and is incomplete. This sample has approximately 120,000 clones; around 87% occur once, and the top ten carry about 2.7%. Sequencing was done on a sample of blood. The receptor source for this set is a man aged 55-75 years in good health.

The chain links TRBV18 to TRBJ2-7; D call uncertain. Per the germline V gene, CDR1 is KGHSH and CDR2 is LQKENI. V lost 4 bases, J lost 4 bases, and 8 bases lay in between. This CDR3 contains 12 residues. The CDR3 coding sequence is TGTGCCAGCTCACTCCCGGGTTACGAGCAGTACTTC. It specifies CASSLPGYEQYF.

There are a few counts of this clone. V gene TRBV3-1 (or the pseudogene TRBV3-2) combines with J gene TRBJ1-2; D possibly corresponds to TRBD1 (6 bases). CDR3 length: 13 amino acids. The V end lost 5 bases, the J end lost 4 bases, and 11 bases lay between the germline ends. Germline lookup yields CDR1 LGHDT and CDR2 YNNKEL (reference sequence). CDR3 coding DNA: TGTGCCAGCAGCTCCGGGACACTCTATGGCTACACCTTC. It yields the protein CASSSGTLYGYTF.

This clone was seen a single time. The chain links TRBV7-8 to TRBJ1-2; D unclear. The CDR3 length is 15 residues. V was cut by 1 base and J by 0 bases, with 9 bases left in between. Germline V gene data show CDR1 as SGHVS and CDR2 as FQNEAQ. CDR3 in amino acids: CASSLVDQANYGYTF. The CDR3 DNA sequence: TGTGCCAGCAGCTTAGTAGATCAAGCTAACTATGGCTACACCTTC.

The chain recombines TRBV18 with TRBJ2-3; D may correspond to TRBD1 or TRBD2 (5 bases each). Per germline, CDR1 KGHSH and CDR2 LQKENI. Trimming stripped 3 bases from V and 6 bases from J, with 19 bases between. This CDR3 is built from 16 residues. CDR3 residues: CASSPKPGQAGDTQYF. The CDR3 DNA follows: TGTGCCAGCTCACCCAAACCGGGGCAGGCAGGGGATACGCAGTATTTT.

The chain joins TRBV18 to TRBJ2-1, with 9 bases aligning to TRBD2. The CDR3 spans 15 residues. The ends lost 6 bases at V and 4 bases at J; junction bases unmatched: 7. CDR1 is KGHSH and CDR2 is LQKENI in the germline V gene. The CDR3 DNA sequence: TGTGCCAGCTCCCGGCAAGCGGGGGGATACAATGAGCAGTTCTTC. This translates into CASSRQAGGYNEQFF.

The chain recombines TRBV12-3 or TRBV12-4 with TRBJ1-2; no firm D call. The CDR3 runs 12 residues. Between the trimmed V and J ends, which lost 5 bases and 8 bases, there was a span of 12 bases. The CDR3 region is CASSLGLKGYTF. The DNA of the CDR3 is TGTGCCAGCAGTCTAGGACTGAAAGGCTACACCTTC.

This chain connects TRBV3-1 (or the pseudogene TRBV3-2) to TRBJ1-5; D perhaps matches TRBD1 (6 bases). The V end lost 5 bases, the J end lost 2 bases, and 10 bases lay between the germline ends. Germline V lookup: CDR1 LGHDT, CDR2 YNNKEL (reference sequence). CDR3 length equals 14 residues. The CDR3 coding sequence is TGTGCCAGCAGCTTACAGGGTGGCAATCAGCCCCAGCATTTT. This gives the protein CASSLQGGNQPQHF.

CDR3 amino acids: CASSSIDLPGQGAAFF. For the CDR3, the DNA is TGTGCCAGCAGCTCGATTGATTTACCGGGACAGGGTGCAGCTTTCTTT. V gene TRBV11-2 combines with J gene TRBJ1-1, with 9 bases that match TRBD1. J lost 10 bases, V lost 4 bases, and 16 bases had no gene match. The CDR3 totals 16 residues. In germline, CDR1 is SGHAT, CDR2 FQNNGV.

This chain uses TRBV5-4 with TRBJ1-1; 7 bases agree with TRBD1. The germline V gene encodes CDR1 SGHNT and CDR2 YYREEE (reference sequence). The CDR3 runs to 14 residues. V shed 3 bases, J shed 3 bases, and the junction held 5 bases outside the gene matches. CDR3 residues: CASSWADRHTEAFF. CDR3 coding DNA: TGTGCCAGCAGCTGGGCGGACAGGCACACTGAAGCTTTCTTT.

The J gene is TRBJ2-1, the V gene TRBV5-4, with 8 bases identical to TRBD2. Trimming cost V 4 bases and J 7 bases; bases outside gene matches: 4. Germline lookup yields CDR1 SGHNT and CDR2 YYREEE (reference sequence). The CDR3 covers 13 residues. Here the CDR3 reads CASSKGLVNEQFF. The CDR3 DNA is TGTGCCAGCAGCAAGGGACTAGTGAATGAGCAGTTCTTC.

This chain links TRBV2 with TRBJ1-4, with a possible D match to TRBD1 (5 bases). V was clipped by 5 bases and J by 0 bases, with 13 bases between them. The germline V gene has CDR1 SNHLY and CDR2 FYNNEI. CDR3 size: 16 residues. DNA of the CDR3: TGTGCCAGCAGTCAGGGAGGGCCTGCAACTAATGAAAAACTGTTTTTT. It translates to CASSQGGPATNEKLFF.

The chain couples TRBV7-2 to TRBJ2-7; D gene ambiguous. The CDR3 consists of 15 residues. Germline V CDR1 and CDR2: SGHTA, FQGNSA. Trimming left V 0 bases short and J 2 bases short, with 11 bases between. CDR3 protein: CASSLAGSEPYEQYF. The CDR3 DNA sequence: TGTGCCAGCAGCTTAGCGGGTTCAGAGCCCTACGAGCAGTACTTC.

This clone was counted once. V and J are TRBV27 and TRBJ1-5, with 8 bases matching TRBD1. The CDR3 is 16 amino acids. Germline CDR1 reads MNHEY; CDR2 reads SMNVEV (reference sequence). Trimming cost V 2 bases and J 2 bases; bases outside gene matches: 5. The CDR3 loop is CASSLLGQAGNQPQHF. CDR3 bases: TGTGCCAGCAGTTTACTGGGACAGGCCGGCAATCAGCCCCAGCATTTT.

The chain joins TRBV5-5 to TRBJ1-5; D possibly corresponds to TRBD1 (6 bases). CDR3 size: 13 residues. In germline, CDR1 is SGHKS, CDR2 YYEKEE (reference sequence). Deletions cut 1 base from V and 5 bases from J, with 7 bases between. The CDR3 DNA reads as TGTGCCAGCAGCTTGAGGGGGGATCAGCCCCAGCATTTT. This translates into CASSLRGDQPQHF.

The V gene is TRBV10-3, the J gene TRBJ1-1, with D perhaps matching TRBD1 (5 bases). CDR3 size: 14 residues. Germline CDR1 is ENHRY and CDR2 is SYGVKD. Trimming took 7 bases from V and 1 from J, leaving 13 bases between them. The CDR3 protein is CAITSGTPNTEAFF. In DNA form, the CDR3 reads TGTGCCATCACCTCCGGGACGCCGAACACTGAAGCTTTCTTT.

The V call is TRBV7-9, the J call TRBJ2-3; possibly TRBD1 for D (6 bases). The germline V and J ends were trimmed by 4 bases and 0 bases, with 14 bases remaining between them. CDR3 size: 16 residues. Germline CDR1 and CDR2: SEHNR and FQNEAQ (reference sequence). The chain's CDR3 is CASSSAGTLSTDTQYF. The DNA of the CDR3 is TGTGCCAGCAGCTCAGCCGGGACACTCAGCACAGATACGCAGTATTTT.